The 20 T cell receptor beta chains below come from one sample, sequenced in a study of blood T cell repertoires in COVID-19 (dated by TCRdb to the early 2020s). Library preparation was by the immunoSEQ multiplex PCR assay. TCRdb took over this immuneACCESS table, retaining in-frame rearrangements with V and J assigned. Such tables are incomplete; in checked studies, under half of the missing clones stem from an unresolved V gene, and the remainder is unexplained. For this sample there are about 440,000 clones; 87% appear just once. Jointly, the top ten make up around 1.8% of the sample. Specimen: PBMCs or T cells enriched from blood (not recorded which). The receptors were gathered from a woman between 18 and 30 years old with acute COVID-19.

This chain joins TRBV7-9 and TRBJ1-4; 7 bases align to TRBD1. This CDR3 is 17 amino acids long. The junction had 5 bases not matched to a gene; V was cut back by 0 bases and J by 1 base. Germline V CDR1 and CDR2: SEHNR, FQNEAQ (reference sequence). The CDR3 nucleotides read TGTGCCAGCAGCTTAGCCAGGGGGACGAGAACTAATGAAAAACTGTTTTTT. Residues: CASSLARGTRTNEKLFF.

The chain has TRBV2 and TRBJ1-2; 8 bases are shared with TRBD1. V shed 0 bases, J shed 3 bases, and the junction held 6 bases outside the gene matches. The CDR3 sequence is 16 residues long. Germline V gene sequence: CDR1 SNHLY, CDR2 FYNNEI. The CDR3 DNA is TGTGCCAGCAGTGAAGCGTTGGGGACAGGACACTATGGCTACACCTTC. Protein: CASSEALGTGHYGYTF. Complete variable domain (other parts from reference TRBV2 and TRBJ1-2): EPEVTQTPSHQVTQMGQEVILRCVPISNHLYFYWYRQILGQKVEFLVSFYNNEISEKSEIFDDQFSVERPDGSNFTLKIRSTKLEDSAMYFCASSEALGTGHYGYTFGSGTRLTVV.

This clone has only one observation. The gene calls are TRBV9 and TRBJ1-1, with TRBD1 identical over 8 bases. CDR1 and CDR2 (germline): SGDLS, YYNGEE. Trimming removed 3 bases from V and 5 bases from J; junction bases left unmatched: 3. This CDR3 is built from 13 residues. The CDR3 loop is CASSGTGGTEAFF. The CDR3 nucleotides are TGTGCCAGCAGCGGAACAGGGGGGACTGAAGCTTTCTTT.

The CDR3 protein is CASSTLAGGTGELFF. Here the CDR3 DNA reads TGTGCCAGCAGCACACTAGCGGGAGGTACCGGGGAGCTGTTTTTT. The genes are TRBV7-2 and TRBJ2-2; 12 positions agree with TRBD2. Germline trimming cut 5 bases from V and 5 bases from J; bases unmatched to any gene: 3. The germline CDR1 and CDR2 sequences are SGHTA and FQGNSA. This CDR3 is built from 15 residues. The full variable domain, rest sourced from reference TRBV7-2 and TRBJ2-2, is GAGVSQSPSNKVTEKGKDVELRCDPISGHTALYWYRQSLGQGLEFLIYFQGNSAPDKSGLPSDRFSAERTGGSVSTLTIQRTQQEDSAVYLCASSTLAGGTGELFFGEGSRLTVL.

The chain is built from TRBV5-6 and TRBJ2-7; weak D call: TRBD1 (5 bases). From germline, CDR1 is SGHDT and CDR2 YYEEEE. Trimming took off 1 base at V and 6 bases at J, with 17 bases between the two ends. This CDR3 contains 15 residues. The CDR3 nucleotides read TGTGCCAGCAGCTTGAGGGGCAGACGTCTCGGCGAGCAGTACTTC. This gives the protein CASSLRGRRLGEQYF.

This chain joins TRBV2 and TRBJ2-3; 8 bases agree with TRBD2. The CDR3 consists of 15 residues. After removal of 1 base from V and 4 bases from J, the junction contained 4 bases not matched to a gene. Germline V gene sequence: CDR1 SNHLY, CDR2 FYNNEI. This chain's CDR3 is CASSEGPAGADTQYF. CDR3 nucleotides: TGTGCCAGCAGTGAAGGGCCAGCGGGGGCAGATACGCAGTATTTT.

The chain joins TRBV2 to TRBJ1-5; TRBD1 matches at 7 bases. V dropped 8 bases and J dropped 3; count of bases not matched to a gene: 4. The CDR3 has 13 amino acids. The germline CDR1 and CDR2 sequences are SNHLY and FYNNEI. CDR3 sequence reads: CASGGQINQPQHF. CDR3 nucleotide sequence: TGTGCCAGCGGGGGACAGATCAATCAGCCCCAGCATTTT.

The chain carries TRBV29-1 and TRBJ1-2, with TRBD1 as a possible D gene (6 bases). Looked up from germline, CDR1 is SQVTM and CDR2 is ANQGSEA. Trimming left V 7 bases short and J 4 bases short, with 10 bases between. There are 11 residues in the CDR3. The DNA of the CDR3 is TGCAGCGGAAGGACAGCCTATGGCTACACCTTC. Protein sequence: CSGRTAYGYTF. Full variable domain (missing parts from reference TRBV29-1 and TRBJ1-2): SAVISQKPSRDICQRGTSLTIQCQVDSQVTMMFWYRQQPGQSLTLIATANQGSEATYESGFVIDKFPISRPNLTFSTLTVSNMSPEDSSIYLCSGRTAYGYTFGSGTRLTVV.

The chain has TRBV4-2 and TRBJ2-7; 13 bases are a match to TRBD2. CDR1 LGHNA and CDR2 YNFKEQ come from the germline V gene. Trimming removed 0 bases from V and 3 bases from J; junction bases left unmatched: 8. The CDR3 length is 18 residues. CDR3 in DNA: TGTGCCAGCAGCCAAGACCGGGGGACTAGCGGGACTGACTACGAGCAGTACTTC. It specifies CASSQDRGTSGTDYEQYF.

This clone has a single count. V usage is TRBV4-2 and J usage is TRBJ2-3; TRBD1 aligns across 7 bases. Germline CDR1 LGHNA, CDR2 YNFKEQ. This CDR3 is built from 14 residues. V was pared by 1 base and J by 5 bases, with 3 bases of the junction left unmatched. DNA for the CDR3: TGTGCCAGCAGCCAAGGAGGGGGCGGAGATACGCAGTATTTT. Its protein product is CASSQGGGGDTQYF.

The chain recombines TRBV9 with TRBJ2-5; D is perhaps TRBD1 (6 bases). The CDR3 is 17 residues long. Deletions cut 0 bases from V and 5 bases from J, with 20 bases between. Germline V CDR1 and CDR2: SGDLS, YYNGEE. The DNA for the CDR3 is TGTGCCAGCAGCGTAGGTGGCGATACAGGGCAGTCGGAGACCCAGTACTTC. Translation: CASSVGGDTGQSETQYF.

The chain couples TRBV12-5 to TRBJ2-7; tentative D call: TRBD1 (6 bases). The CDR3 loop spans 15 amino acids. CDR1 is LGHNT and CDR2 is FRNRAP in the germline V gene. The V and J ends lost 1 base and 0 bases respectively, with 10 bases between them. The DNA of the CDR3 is TGTGCTAGTGGTTTGGGAGGGGGTGGCTCCTACGAGCAGTACTTC. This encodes CASGLGGGGSYEQYF.

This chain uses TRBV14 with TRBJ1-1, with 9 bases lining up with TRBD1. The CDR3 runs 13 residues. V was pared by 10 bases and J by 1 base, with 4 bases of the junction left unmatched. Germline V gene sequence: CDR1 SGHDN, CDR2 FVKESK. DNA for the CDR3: TGTGCCACCAAGACAGGGGGGAACACTGAAGCTTTCTTT. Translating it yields CATKTGGNTEAFF.

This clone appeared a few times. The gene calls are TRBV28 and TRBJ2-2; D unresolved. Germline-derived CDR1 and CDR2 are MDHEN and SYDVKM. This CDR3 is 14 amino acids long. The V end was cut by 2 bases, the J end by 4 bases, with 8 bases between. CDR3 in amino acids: CASSLNSITGELFF. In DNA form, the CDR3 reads TGTGCCAGCAGTTTAAACAGTATCACCGGGGAGCTGTTTTTT. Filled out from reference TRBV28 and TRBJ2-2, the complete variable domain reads DVKVTQSSRYLVKRTGEKVFLECVQDMDHENMFWYRQDPGLGLRLIYFSYDVKMKEKGDIPEGYSVSREKKERFSLILESASTNQTSMYLCASSLNSITGELFFGEGSRLTVL.

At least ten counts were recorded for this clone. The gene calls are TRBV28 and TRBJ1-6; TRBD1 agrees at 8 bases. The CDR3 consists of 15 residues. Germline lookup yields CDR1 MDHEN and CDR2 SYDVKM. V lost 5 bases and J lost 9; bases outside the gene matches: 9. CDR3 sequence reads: CASSPRTGLRSPLHF. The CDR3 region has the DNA TGTGCCAGCAGTCCCCGGACAGGGTTGCGTTCACCCCTCCACTTT.

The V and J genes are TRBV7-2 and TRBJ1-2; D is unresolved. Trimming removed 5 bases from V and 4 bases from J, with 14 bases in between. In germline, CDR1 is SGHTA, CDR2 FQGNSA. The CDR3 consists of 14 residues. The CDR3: CASSPPGGFYGYTF. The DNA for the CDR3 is TGTGCCAGCAGCCCCCCCGGAGGATTCTATGGCTACACCTTC.

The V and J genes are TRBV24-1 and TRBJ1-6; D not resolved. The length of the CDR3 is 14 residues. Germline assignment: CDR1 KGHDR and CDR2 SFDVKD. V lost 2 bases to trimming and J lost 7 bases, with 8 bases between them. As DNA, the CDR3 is TGTGCCACCAGTGATTGGGGAGTAAATTCACCCCTCCACTTT. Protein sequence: CATSDWGVNSPLHF.

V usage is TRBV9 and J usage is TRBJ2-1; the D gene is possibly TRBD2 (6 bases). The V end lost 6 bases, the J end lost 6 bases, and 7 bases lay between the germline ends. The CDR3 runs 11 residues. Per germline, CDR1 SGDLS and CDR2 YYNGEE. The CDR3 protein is CASTAGNEQFF. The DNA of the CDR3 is TGTGCCAGCACAGCGGGCAATGAGCAGTTCTTC.

In DNA form, the CDR3 reads TGCGCCAGCAGCTTGGCCTCCCGACAGGGGGACGAGCAGTACTTC. Amino acid sequence: CASSLASRQGDEQYF. The chain is built from TRBV5-1 and TRBJ2-7; 9 positions match TRBD1. This CDR3 spans 15 amino acids. The germline V gene encodes CDR1 SGHRS and CDR2 YFSETQ. The junction had 6 bases not matched to a gene; V was cut back by 0 bases and J by 5 bases.

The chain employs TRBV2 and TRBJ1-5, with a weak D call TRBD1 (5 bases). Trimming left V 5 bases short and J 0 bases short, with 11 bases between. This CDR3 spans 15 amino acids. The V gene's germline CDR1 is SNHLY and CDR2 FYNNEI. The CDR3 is CASSLQELSNQPQHF. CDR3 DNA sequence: TGTGCCAGCAGTTTACAGGAACTTAGCAATCAGCCCCAGCATTTT.